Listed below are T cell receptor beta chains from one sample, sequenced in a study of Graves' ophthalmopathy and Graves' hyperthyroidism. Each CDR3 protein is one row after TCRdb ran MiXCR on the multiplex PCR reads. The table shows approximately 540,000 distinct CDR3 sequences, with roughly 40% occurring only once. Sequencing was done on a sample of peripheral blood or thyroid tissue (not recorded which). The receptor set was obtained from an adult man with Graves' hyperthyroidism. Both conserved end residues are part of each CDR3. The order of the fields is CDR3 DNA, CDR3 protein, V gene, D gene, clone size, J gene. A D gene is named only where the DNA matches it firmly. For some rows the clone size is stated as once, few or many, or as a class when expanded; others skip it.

TGTGCCAGTAAGCCGGGACTAGCGGATAGAAGGGAGACCCAGTACTTC | CASKPGLADRRETQYF | TRBV19 | TRBD2 | many | TRBJ2-5
TGTGCCAGTAGTAAGGGGGACAGGAGCACAGATACGCAGTATTTT | CASSKGDRSTDTQYF | TRBV19 | TRBD1 | . | TRBJ2-3
TGTGCCAGCAGCACCCAACAGGGAATCTATGGCTACACCTTC | CASSTQQGIYGYTF | TRBV7-9 | . | many | TRBJ1-2
TGTGCCAGCAGCCCCGGCCATAAGGCCACTGAAGCTTTCTTT | CASSPGHKATEAFF | TRBV3-1 | . | few | TRBJ1-1
TGTGCCAGCCGTCTTAGGGGGATGGGTTACGAGCAGTACTTC | CASRLRGMGYEQYF | TRBV2 | . | many | TRBJ2-7
TGTGCCAGCAGCGTGGGGACAGGTCCTACTAATGAAAAACTGTTTTTT | CASSVGTGPTNEKLFF | TRBV5-8 | TRBD1 | few | TRBJ1-4
TGCAGTGCTAGAGCCCCAATAATTCCTGGAAACACCATATATTTT | CSARAPIIPGNTIYF | TRBV20-1 | . | many | TRBJ1-3
TGTGCCAGCAGCCCCACCGGGGACGGCTATGGCTACACCATATATTTT | CASSPTGDGYGYTIYF | TRBV7-2 | . | . | TRBJ1-3
TGTGCCAGCAGTTCCAACTACGGGCAGTACTTC | CASSSNYGQYF | TRBV6-5 | . | . | TRBJ2-7
TGTGCCAGCAGTTTACGCCTTGGGACTAGCGGGAGTTTC | CASSLRLGTSGSF | TRBV12-3/TRBV12-4 | TRBD2 | . | TRBJ2-7
TGTGCCAGCAGTTGGGGAGTAGGCGTCGAGCAGTACTTC | CASSWGVGVEQYF | TRBV25-1 | . | . | TRBJ2-7
TGCGCCAGCAGCAAAGGCCCGAAGAATAACAGGGAGGACTATGGCTACACCTTC | CASSKGPKNNREDYGYTF | TRBV5-1 | . | many | TRBJ1-2
TGTGCCAGTACCACGACCGGGGGCATTGGAAACACCATATATTTT | CASTTTGGIGNTIYF | TRBV19 | . | many | TRBJ1-3